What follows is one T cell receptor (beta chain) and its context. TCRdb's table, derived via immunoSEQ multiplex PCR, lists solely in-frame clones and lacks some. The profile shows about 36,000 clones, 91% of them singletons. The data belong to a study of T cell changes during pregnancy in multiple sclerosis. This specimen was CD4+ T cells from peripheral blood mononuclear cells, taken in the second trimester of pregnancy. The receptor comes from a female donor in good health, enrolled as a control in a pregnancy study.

The CDR3 loop reads CASRETGAHEQYF. In DNA form, the CDR3 reads TGTGCCAGTAGGGAGACAGGGGCACACGAGCAGTACTTC. The V gene is TRBV19, the J gene TRBJ2-7; 8 bases align to TRBD1. CDR1 and CDR2 from the germline V gene are LNHDA and SQIVND (reference sequence). This CDR3 is 13 amino acids long. V was clipped by 6 bases and J by 5 bases; unmatched bases: 6.